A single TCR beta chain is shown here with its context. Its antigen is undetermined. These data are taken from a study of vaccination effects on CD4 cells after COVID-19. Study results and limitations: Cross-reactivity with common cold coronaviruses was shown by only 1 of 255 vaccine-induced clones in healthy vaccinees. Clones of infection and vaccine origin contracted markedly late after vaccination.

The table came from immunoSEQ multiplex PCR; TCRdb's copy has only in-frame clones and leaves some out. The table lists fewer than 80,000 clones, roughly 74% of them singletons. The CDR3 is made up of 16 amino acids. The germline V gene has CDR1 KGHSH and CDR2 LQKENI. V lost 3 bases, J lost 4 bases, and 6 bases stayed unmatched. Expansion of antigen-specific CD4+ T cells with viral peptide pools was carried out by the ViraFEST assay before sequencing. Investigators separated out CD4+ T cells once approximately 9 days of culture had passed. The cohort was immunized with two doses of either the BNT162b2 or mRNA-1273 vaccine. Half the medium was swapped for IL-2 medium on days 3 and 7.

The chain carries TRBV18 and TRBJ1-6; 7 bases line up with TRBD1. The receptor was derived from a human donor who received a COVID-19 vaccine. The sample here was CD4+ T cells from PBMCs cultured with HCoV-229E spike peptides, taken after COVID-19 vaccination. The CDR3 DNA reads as TGTGCCAGCTCACCTTTGGGACAGCCGTATAATTCACCCCTCCACTTT. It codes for CASSPLGQPYNSPLHF.